Each of the 4 T cell receptor beta chains below was sequenced from the same sample in a study of immune heterogeneity within non-small cell lung tumors. Amplification of TCR beta CDR3 was performed by multiplex PCR with 32 V and 13 J primers. TCRdb redid the calling of the multiplex PCR reads with MiXCR, one entry per CDR3 protein. This table has around 7,200 distinct CDR3 sequences, around a fifth appearing once. With 600 ng used per sample, the template was genomic DNA from bulk tumor. Doctors removed several biopsies from each primary tumor during surgery, keeping them far apart. Undergoing curative surgery were patients whose non-small cell lung cancer was untreated and newly diagnosed. The material sequenced was lung tumor tissue. The source of these receptors is a man in his 60s with non-small cell lung cancer.

This clonotype occurred many times. The rearrangement joins TRBV7-2 to TRBJ2-5; 7 nucleotides match TRBD1. This CDR3 comprises 15 residues. Germline V CDR1 and CDR2: SGHTA, FQGNSA. J was trimmed by 5 bases and V by 5 bases; bases with no gene match: 11. In nucleotides, the CDR3 is TGTGCCAGCAGCCCCCGGGACAGAAGGGGGGAGACCCAGTACTTC. The encoded protein is CASSPRDRRGETQYF.

This clonotype has a count of ten or more. The rearrangement links TRBV5-1 to TRBJ1-2; no firm D call. This CDR3 spans 14 amino acids. V gave up 0 bases and J gave up 2 bases, with 8 bases separating them. The germline V gene has CDR1 SGHRS and CDR2 YFSETQ. The DNA of the CDR3 is TGCGCCAGCAGCTTGGTTACCAGCAACTATGGCTACACCTTC. Its protein is CASSLVTSNYGYTF.

Worth noting for this clonotype: At one end the junction does not follow the germline gene, possibly because of a read error. This chain links TRBV5-1 with TRBJ2-3; the D call may be TRBD1 or TRBD2 (5 bases each). CDR1 is SGHRS and CDR2 is YFSETQ in the germline V gene. The CDR3 has 15 residues. This CDR3 reads CASSLECSSTGTQYF. For the CDR3, the DNA is TGCGCCAGCAGCTTGGAGTGTTCTAGCACAGGTACGCAGTATTTT.

This clonotype has ten or more counts. CDR3 protein: CASSEALVGGGTGNTGELFF. The CDR3 nucleotides read TGTGCCAGCAGTGAAGCCCTAGTGGGGGGTGGGACGGGAAACACCGGGGAGCTGTTTTTT. The chain is built from TRBV6-1 and TRBJ2-2; D perhaps matches TRBD2 (6 bases). Per germline, CDR1 MNHNS and CDR2 SASEGT. There are 20 residues in the CDR3. V was trimmed by 0 bases and J by 2 bases, leaving 22 bases between them.